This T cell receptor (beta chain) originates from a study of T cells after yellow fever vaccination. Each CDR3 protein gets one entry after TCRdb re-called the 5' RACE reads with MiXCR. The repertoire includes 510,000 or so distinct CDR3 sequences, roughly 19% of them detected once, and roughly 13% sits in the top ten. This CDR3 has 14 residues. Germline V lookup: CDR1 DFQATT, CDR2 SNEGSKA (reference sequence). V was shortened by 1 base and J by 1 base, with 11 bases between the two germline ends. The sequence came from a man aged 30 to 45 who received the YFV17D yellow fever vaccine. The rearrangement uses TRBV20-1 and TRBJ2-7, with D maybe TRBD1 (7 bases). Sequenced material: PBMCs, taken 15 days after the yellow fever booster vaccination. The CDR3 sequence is CSARVRGRSYEQYF. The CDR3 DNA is TGCAGTGCTAGAGTCAGGGGGAGGTCCTACGAGCAGTACTTC.